Listed here are 10 T cell receptor beta chains from one sample, sequenced in a study of T cell responses to AZD1222 COVID-19 vaccine. Profiled with immunoSEQ multiplex PCR; TCRdb holds only in-frame clones, not every one. Here the sample spans some 130,000 clones, approximately 90% being singletons. The sequencing here drew on peripheral blood, taken on day 0 of AZD1222 vaccination. These receptors all stem from an adult in good health.

V and J are TRBV15 and TRBJ1-2, with a weak D call TRBD1 (6 bases). This CDR3 spans 17 amino acids. Germline V gene lookup returns CDR1 LNHNV and CDR2 YYDKDF (reference sequence). The V gene lost 1 base and the J gene lost 4 bases, with 19 bases spanning the gap. The CDR3 DNA reads TGTGCCACCAGCAGAGGGGTGGGTCAGGGGATTACCTATGGCTACACCTTC. It encodes CATSRGVGQGITYGYTF.

By share, this clone ranks as medium-sized (0.01 to 0.1%). This chain links TRBV2 with TRBJ1-2, with TRBD1 as a possible D gene (5 bases). Trimming cost V 7 bases and J 4 bases, with 25 bases left between them. CDR3 length equals 17 residues. In germline, CDR1 is SNHLY, CDR2 FYNNEI. The chain's CDR3 is CASTPPGTANGRYGYTF. The CDR3 DNA reads TGTGCCAGCACCCCCCCCGGGACGGCTAACGGTCGCTATGGCTACACCTTC.

This clone came up a few times. This chain connects TRBV9 to TRBJ1-2, with TRBD1 as a possible D gene (5 bases). Trimming left V 0 bases short and J 6 bases short, with 15 bases between. From germline, CDR1 is SGDLS and CDR2 YYNGEE. The CDR3 runs to 15 residues. CDR3 residues: CASSVEEGRRDGYTF. The CDR3 nucleotides are TGTGCCAGCAGCGTAGAAGAGGGGCGTCGTGATGGCTACACCTTC. The full variable domain, in which reference TRBV9 and TRBJ1-2 provide the parts outside the CDR3, is DSGVTQTPKHLITATGQRVTLRCSPRSGDLSVYWYQQSLDQGLQFLIQYYNGEERAKGNILERFSAQQFPDLHSELNLSSLELGDSALYFCASSVEEGRRDGYTFGSGTRLTVV.

The chain links TRBV19 to TRBJ1-2; the D gene is possibly TRBD1 (5 bases). CDR1 and CDR2 (germline): LNHDA, SQIVND (reference sequence). The CDR3 spans 17 residues. V lost 5 bases and J 0 bases, leaving 19 bases between the germline ends. CDR3 coding DNA: TGTGCCAGTAGTCGCACGGGGGAGGATAGAGCTAACTATGGCTACACCTTC. Protein product: CASSRTGEDRANYGYTF.

The chain carries TRBV6-9 and TRBJ2-5, with D possibly matching TRBD2 (5 bases). This CDR3 has 14 residues. Trimming shortened V by 3 bases and J by 5 bases, and 13 bases separated the two germline ends. Germline values: CDR1 MNHGY, CDR2 SVAAGI. The CDR3 loop is CASSYGAPGETQYF. The CDR3 DNA reads as TGTGCCAGCAGTTACGGTGCTCCGGGGGAGACCCAGTACTTC.

This clone was seen a few times. The genes are TRBV5-6 and TRBJ1-1; D is perhaps TRBD1 (5 bases). The CDR3 sequence is 14 residues long. Trimming cost V 2 bases and J 5 bases, with 13 bases left between them. Germline CDR1 and CDR2: SGHDT and YYEEEE. CDR3 nucleotide sequence: TGTGCCAGCAGCTTACGGGACTCGTGGACTGAAGCTTTCTTT. Translation gives CASSLRDSWTEAFF.

The table lists this clone with a count of one. This chain joins TRBV4-3 and TRBJ2-7, with D tentatively TRBD1 (6 bases). The germline V gene has CDR1 LGHNA and CDR2 YSLEER. V lost 3 bases and J lost 4, with 10 bases in between. The CDR3 is 13 residues long. For the CDR3, the DNA is TGCGCCAGCAGCCAGGGGGCATGGTACGAGCAGTACTTC. Amino acids: CASSQGAWYEQYF.

This sequence joins TRBV14 and TRBJ2-4; the match to TRBD1 covers 11 bases. Germline values: CDR1 SGHDN, CDR2 FVKESK. The CDR3 runs to 17 residues. V gave up 4 bases and J gave up 0 bases; unmatched junction bases: 5. The CDR3: CASSPPGQGVAKNIQYF. The CDR3 bases are TGTGCCAGCAGCCCACCGGGACAGGGGGTAGCCAAAAACATTCAGTACTTC.

The rearrangement links TRBV11-2 to TRBJ1-2; 8 nucleotides align to TRBD1. The ends lost 4 bases at V and 2 bases at J; junction bases unmatched: 6. Germline CDR1 reads SGHAT; CDR2 reads FQNNGV. This CDR3 has 15 residues. CDR3 DNA: TGTGCCAGCAGCTCTTCAGGGGGCGACAACTATGGCTACACCTTC. It codes for CASSSSGGDNYGYTF.

This chain uses TRBV4-3 with TRBJ2-2; 12 bases match TRBD2. CDR1 is LGHNA, CDR2 YSLEER, per germline. Losses at the gene ends were 2 bases for V and 6 bases for J; bases not matched to a gene: 1. This CDR3 contains 15 residues. Here the CDR3 reads CASSQLAGGPGELFF. Here the CDR3 DNA reads TGCGCCAGCAGCCAACTAGCGGGGGGGCCCGGGGAGCTGTTTTTT.